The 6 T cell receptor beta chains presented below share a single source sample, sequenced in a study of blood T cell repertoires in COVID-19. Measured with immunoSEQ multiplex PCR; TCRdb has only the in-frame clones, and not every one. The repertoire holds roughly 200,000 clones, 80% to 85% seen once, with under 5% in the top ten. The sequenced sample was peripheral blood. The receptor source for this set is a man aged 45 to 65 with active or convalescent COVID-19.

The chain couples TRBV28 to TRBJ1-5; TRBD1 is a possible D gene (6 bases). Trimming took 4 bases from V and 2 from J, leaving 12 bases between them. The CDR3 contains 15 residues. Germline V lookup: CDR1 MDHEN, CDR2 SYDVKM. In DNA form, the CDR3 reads TGTGCCAGCAGTTCCAGGGGAACGGGCAATCAGCCCCAGCATTTT. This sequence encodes CASSSRGTGNQPQHF. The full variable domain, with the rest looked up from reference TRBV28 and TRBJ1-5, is DVKVTQSSRYLVKRTGEKVFLECVQDMDHENMFWYRQDPGLGLRLIYFSYDVKMKEKGDIPEGYSVSREKKERFSLILESASTNQTSMYLCASSSRGTGNQPQHFGDGTRLSIL.

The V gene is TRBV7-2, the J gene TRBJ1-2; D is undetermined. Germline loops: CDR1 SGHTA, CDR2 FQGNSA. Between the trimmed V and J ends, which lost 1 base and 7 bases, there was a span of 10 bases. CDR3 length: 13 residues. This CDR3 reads CASSLEAASGYTF. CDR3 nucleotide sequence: TGTGCCAGCAGCTTAGAGGCGGCTTCTGGCTACACCTTC.

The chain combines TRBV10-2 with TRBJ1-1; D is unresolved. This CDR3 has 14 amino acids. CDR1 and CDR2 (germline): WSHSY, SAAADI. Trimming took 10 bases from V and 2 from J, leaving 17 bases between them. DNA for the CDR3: TGCGCCACTCGGGTTGGCGCGGAAAACACTGAAGCTTTCTTT. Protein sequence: CATRVGAENTEAFF.

CDR3 protein: CASSYDRQYSNQPQHF. The CDR3 region has the DNA TGTGCCAGCAGTTACGACAGACAATATAGCAATCAGCCCCAGCATTTT. The V gene is TRBV6-2 or TRBV6-3, the J gene TRBJ1-5; tentatively, D is TRBD1 (5 bases). Germline V lookup: CDR1 MNHEY, CDR2 SVGEGT. V lost 2 bases and J lost 0, with 11 bases in between. The CDR3 is 16 residues long.

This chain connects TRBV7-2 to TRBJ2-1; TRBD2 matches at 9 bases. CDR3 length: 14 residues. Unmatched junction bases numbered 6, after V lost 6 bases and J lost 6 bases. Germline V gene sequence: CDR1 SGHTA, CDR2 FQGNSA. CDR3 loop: CASSRGGAGNEQFF. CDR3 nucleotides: TGTGCCAGCAGTCGCGGGGGGGCCGGCAATGAGCAGTTCTTC.

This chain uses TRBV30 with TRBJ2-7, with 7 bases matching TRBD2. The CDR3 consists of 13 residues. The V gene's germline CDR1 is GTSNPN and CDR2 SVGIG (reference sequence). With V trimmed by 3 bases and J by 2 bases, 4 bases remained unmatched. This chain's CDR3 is CAWRAGLTYEQYF. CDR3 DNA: TGTGCCTGGAGAGCGGGGCTTACCTACGAGCAGTACTTC.